This T cell receptor beta chain was captured by sequencing in a study of blood T cell repertoires in COVID-19. Study-wide background: The United States, Italy and Spain were the sources of the acute and convalescent COVID-19 samples. From T cells, B-cell-depleted T cells, or PBMCs came the material, which was cDNA or gDNA.

This clone was observed a few times. Germline values: CDR1 MNHEY, CDR2 SVGAGI. This CDR3 has 14 amino acids. V lost 7 bases and J lost 3, with 13 bases in between. Original data processing: Reference gene primer amplification gave estimated nucleated cell counts. Data came from immunoSEQ multiplex PCR; TCRdb stores just in-frame clones and leaves some out. D and trimming come from the DNA, and the V and J calls and clone size come from that table. Seen here are 150,000 to 200,000 clones, approximately 85% observed once, and the top ten hold over 2.5%. The receptor was derived from a man in his sixties with acute or convalescent COVID-19. Sequenced material: peripheral blood. The rearrangement joins TRBV6-5 to TRBJ1-5; TRBD1 is a possible D gene (6 bases). Here the CDR3 reads CASTEGGVNQPQHF. The CDR3 DNA is TGTGCCAGCACCGAAGGGGGAGTCAATCAGCCCCAGCATTTT.